What follows are 10 T cell receptor beta chains derived from one specimen sequenced in a study of prognosis after radiotherapy for stage I lung cancer. Genomic DNA was subjected to two-round multiplex PCR for amplification of TCR beta CDR3. Used in first-round PCR were primers specific to each TRBV and TRBJ gene. TCRdb reprocessed the multiplex PCR reads with MiXCR, giving one entry per CDR3 protein. The table includes over 11,000 distinct CDR3 sequences, approximately 30% detected once. This specimen was PBMCs, taken before or after stereotactic body radiation therapy (not recorded which). These TCRs come from a donor aged 50 or older with non-small cell lung cancer.

The sample holds many counts of this clonotype. The chain uses TRBV3-1 and TRBJ1-5; D gene unclear. Trimming left V 2 bases short and J 5 bases short, with 16 bases between. This CDR3 spans 16 amino acids. Germline CDR1 is LGHDT and CDR2 is YNNKEL (reference sequence). The CDR3 spells CASSQSPSGSHQPQHF. The DNA for the CDR3 is TGTGCCAGCAGCCAATCGCCGTCAGGATCCCATCAGCCCCAGCATTTT. Based on the CDR3 plus reference TRBV3-1 and TRBJ1-5, the full variable domain is DTAVSQTPKYLVTQMGNDKSIKCEQNLGHDTMYWYKQDSKKFLKIMFSYNNKELIINETVPNRFSPKSPDKAHLNLHINSLELGDSAVYFCASSQSPSGSHQPQHFGDGTRLSIL.

A remark on this clonotype: Only one base separates this from a far larger clonotype, so it likely reflects a read error. The chain joins TRBV6-5 to TRBJ2-1, with D hard to call. From germline, CDR1 is MNHEY and CDR2 SVGAGI. V lost 8 bases to trimming and J lost 12 bases, with 26 bases between them. The CDR3 covers 15 residues. CDR3 DNA: TGTGCCAGCCTAGAGGTCGGTGGAAGTGGAAGCGTGCAGTTCTTC. Protein sequence: CASLEVGGSGSVQFF.

This clonotype was seen many times. The rearrangement joins TRBV27 to TRBJ1-4; perhaps TRBD1 as D (5 bases). Germline V gene data show CDR1 as MNHEY and CDR2 as SMNVEV (reference sequence). The CDR3 totals 14 residues. Trimming pared 6 bases from V and 7 bases from J, leaving 15 bases between. The CDR3: CASSPGTLGEKLFF. CDR3 sequence (DNA): TGTGCCAGCAGCCCCGGGACTCTTGGTGAAAAACTGTTTTTT.

This clonotype was seen repeatedly, ten times or more. The rearrangement links TRBV5-5 to TRBJ2-5; possible D gene TRBD2, 6 bases. The CDR3 extends over 17 amino acids. Germline CDR1 is SGHKS and CDR2 is YYEKEE (reference sequence). V was clipped by 2 bases and J by 1 base, with 18 bases between them. Here the CDR3 DNA reads TGTGCCAGCAGCTTATTAGGTCTGGGGGACTCCCAAGAGACCCAGTACTTC. Translation gives CASSLLGLGDSQETQYF.

Regarding this clonotype: Given a far larger clone just one base away, this is likely a sequencing read error. The V gene is TRBV6-1, the J gene TRBJ1-1; D unresolved. The CDR3 consists of 14 residues. The germline CDR1 and CDR2 sequences are MNHNS and SASEGT. The CDR3 region has the DNA TGTGCCAGCAGTGAAGGGTTAAGGAGGTACGAGCATTACTTC. It codes for CASSEGLRRYEHYF.

This clonotype is medium-sized within its sample. The rearrangement uses TRBV18 and TRBJ2-5; D is perhaps TRBD2 (6 bases). Germline V CDR1 and CDR2: KGHSH, LQKENI. The CDR3 has 13 amino acids. Trimming took off 4 bases at V and 2 bases at J, with 8 bases between the two ends. CDR3 loop: CASSQGLQETQYF. The CDR3 bases are TGTGCCAGCTCACAGGGACTTCAAGAGACCCAGTACTTC.

J is TRBJ1-6 and V is TRBV25-1; 8 bases align to TRBD1. V shed 11 bases and J 0 bases; nucleotides not matched to a gene: 3. The CDR3 loop spans 14 amino acids. In germline, CDR1 is MGHDK, CDR2 SYGVNS. CDR3 in amino acids: CAQTGGSYNSPLHF. DNA of the CDR3: TGTGCCCAAACAGGGGGCTCCTATAATTCACCCCTCCACTTT. Drawing the rest from reference TRBV25-1 and TRBJ1-6, the complete variable domain is EADIYQTPRYLVIGTGKKITLECSQTMGHDKMYWYQQDPGMELHLIHYSYGVNSTEKGDLSSESTVSRIRTEHFPLTLESARPSHTSQYLCAQTGGSYNSPLHFGNGTRLTVT.

In the case of this clonotype: A far larger clone is one nucleotide away, so this likely arose from a read error. The chain couples TRBV6-8 to TRBJ1-6; D unresolved. The CDR3 runs 13 residues. The germline gives CDR1 MNHGY, CDR2 SAAAGT. CDR3 DNA sequence: TGTGACAGCCTGGAGGTTGGAAATTCACCCCTCCACTTT. Amino acid sequence: CDSLEVGNSPLHF.

This clonotype rates as medium-sized. This chain joins TRBV6-2 or TRBV6-3 and TRBJ2-7; tentative D call: TRBD1 (6 bases). CDR1 is MNHEY, CDR2 SVGEGT, per germline. The V end was cut by 6 bases, the J end by 3 bases, with 12 bases between. The CDR3 covers 13 residues. CDR3 coding DNA: TGTGCCAGCAGGCTGGACAGCGACTACGAGCAGTACTTC. It yields the protein CASRLDSDYEQYF.

Worth noting for this clonotype: The likely explanation is a read error, given a far larger clone one base away. In DNA form, the CDR3 reads TGTGCCAGTAGAAACCAGGGGGCTCACTCCTGCGAGCAGTACTTC. Its protein is CASRNQGAHSCEQYF. The chain recombines TRBV6-1 with TRBJ2-7; 8 nucleotides match TRBD1. Germline values: CDR1 MNHNS, CDR2 SASEGT. This CDR3 is built from 15 residues.